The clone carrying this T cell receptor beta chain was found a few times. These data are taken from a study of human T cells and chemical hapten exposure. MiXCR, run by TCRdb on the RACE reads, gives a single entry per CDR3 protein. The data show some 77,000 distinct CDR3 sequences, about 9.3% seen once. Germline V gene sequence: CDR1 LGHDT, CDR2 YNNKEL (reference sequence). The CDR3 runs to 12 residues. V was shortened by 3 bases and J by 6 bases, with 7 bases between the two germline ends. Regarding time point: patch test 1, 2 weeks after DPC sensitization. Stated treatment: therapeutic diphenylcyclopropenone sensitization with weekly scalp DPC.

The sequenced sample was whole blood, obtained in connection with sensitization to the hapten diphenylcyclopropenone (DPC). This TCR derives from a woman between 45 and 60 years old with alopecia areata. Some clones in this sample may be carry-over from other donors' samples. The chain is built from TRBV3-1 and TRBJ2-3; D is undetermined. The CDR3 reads CASSHLSDTQYF. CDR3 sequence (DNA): TGTGCCAGCAGCCACCTTTCGGATACGCAGTATTTT.